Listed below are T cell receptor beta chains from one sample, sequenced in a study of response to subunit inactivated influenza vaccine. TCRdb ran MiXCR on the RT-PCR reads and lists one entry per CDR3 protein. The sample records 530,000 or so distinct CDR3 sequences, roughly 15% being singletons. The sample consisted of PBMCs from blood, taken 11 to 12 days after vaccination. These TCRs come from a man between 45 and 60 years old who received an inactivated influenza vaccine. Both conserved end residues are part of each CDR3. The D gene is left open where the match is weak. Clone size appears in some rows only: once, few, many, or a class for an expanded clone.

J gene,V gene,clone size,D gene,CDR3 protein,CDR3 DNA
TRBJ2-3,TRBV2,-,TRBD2,CASRQLAGGSTDTQYF,TGTGCCAGCAGACAACTAGCGGGGGGCTCCACAGATACGCAGTATTTT
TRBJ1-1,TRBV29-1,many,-,CSGFQGKAFF,TGCAGCGGGTTCCAGGGTAAGGCTTTCTTT
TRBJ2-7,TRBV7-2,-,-,CASRQQGIYEQYF,TGTGCCAGCAGACAACAGGGAATTTACGAGCAGTACTTC
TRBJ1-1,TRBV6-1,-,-,CASRQGTRNTEAFF,TGTGCCAGCAGGCAGGGGACGAGGAACACTGAAGCTTTCTTT
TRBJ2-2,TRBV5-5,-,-,CASSLVCGGAQTGSCFF,-
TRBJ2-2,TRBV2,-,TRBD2,CSKASGSEAGELFF,TGTAGCAAAGCAAGCGGGAGTGAGGCCGGGGAGCTGTTTTTT
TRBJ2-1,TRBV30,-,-,CAWTRDSYNEQFF,TGTGCCTGGACACGGGACTCCTACAATGAGCAGTTCTTC
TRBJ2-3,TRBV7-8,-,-,CASSWQEEDTQYF,TGTGCCAGCAGCTGGCAGGAGGAAGATACGCAGTATTTT
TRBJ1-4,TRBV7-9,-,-,CASSLGPGNEKLFF,TGTGCCAGCAGCTTGGGGCCAGGGAATGAAAAACTGTTTTTT
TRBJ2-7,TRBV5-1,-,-,CASSWGRERESYEQYF,TGCGCCAGCAGCTGGGGGCGGGAGCGGGAATCCTACGAGCAGTACTTC
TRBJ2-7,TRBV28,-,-,CASRVQVSYEQYF,TGTGCCAGCAGGGTACAGGTCTCCTACGAGCAGTACTTC
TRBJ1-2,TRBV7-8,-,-,CASSSGIGGYTF,TGTGCCAGCAGCTCAGGCATCGGTGGCTACACCTTC
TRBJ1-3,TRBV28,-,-,CASSDATAGNTIYF,TGTGCCAGCAGCGACGCGACCGCTGGAAACACCATATATTTT
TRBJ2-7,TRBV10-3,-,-,CAISDGTNSYEQYF,TGTGCCATCAGTGATGGGACAAACTCCTACGAGCAGTACTTC
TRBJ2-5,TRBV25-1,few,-,CASRRDKETQYF,TGTGCCAGCAGACGTGACAAAGAGACCCAGTACTTC
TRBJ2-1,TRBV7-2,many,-,CASSEINNEQFF,TGTGCCAGCAGCGAAATCAACAATGAGCAGTTCTTC
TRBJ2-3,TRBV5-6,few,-,CASSLYRTDTQYF,TGTGCCAGCAGTCTGTATCGGACAGATACGCAGTATTTT
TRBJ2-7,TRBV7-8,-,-,CASSLGSTTGYEQYF,TGTGCCAGCAGCTTAGGCAGTACTACGGGCTACGAGCAGTACTTC
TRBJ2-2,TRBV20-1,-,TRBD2,CSAPLAGGFLNTGELFF,TGCAGTGCCCCGCTAGCGGGGGGGTTCCTGAACACCGGGGAGCTGTTTTTT
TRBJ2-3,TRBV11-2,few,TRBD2,CASSWSGGEDTQYF,TGTGCCAGCAGCTGGAGCGGGGGGGAAGATACGCAGTATTTT
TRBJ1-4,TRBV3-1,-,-,CASSQGEKLFF,TGTGCCAGCAGCCAAGGGGAAAAACTGTTTTTT
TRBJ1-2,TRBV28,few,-,CASSLSRGDDYGYTF,TGTGCCAGCAGTTTATCGAGAGGGGACGACTATGGCTACACCTTC
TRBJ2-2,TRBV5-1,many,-,CASSRVSGTGELFF,TGCGCCAGCAGTCGGGTTTCAGGCACCGGGGAGCTGTTTTTT
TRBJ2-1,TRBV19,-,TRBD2,CASSSGRAFYEQFF,TGTGCCAGTAGTAGCGGGAGGGCCTTTTATGAGCAGTTCTTC
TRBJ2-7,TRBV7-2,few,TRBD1,CASSLTVDRAYEQYF,TGTGCCAGCAGCTTAACTGTGGACAGGGCCTACGAGCAGTACTTC
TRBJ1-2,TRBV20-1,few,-,CSARDLPSYGYTF,TGCAGTGCTAGAGATCTGCCGTCTTATGGCTACACCTTC
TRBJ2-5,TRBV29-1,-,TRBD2,CSVDPSGGMKTQYF,TGCAGCGTTGACCCTAGCGGGGGGATGAAGACCCAGTACTTC
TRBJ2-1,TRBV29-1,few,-,CSVPLRVAGNEQFF,TGCAGCGTTCCCCTGAGGGTTGCAGGGAATGAGCAGTTCTTC
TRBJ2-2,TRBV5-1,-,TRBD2,CASSLARPGGGELFF,TGCGCCAGCAGCTTGGCCCGACCGGGGGGCGGGGAGCTGTTTTTT
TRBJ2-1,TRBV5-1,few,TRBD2,CASSKGLAGSYNEQFF,TGCGCCAGCAGCAAGGGACTAGCGGGGTCATACAATGAGCAGTTCTTC
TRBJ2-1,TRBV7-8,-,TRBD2,CASSLAGGRGQFF,TGTGCCAGCAGCTTAGCTGGAGGGAGGGGGCAGTTCTTC
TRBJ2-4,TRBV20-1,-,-,CSASPRGLAKNIQYF,TGCAGTGCTAGTCCCAGGGGACTAGCCAAAAACATTCAGTACTTC
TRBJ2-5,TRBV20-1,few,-,CSAKLEPGETQYF,TGCAGTGCTAAGTTGGAGCCGGGGGAGACCCAGTACTTC
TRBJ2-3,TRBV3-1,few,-,CASSHWASTDTQYF,TGTGCCAGCAGCCATTGGGCTAGCACAGATACGCAGTATTTT
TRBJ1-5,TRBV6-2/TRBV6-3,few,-,CASSITNSGGNQPQHF,TGTGCCAGCAGTATTACCAACTCGGGTGGCAATCAGCCCCAGCATTTT
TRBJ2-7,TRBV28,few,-,CASSFWGNSYEQYF,TGTGCCAGCAGTTTTTGGGGGAACTCCTACGAGCAGTACTTC
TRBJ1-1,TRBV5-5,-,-,CASSRFEGTEAFF,TGTGCCAGCAGCCGCTTCGAGGGCACTGAAGCTTTCTTT
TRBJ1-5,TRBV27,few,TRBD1,CASRPGGWGPQHF,TGTGCCAGCAGGCCAGGGGGGTGGGGGCCCCAGCATTTT
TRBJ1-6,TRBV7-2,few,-,CASSGQGSLSPLHF,TGTGCCAGCAGCGGCCAGGGGAGCCTTTCACCCCTCCACTTT
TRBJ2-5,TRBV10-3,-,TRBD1,CAISGAGGSGETQYF,TGTGCCATCAGTGGTGCAGGGGGCAGTGGAGAGACCCAGTACTTC
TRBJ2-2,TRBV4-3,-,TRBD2,CASSRLLAGSNTGELFF,TGCGCCAGCAGCCGATTACTAGCGGGGTCGAACACCGGGGAGCTGTTTTTT
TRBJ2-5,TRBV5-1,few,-,CASSLPGAPETQYF,TGCGCCAGCAGCTTGCCGGGGGCGCCGGAGACCCAGTACTTC
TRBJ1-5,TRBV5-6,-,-,CASSFRRGSNQPQHF,TGTGCCAGCAGCTTCCGGCGGGGTAGCAATCAGCCCCAGCATTTT
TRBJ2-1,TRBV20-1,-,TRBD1,CSARVGQGDEQFF,TGCAGTGCTAGAGTCGGGCAGGGGGATGAGCAGTTCTTC
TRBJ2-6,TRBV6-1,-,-,CASSVLLNSGANVLTF,TGTGCCAGCAGTGTGTTACTGAACTCTGGGGCCAACGTCCTGACTTTC
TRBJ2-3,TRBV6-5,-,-,CASSYRVGTDTQYF,TGTGCCAGCAGTTACAGGGTTGGTACAGATACGCAGTATTTT
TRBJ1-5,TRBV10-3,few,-,CAISEGDSNQPQHF,TGTGCCATCAGTGAGGGGGATAGCAATCAGCCCCAGCATTTT
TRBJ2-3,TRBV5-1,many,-,CASRRYLGASTDTQYF,TGCGCCAGCAGAAGATATTTGGGGGCTAGCACAGATACGCAGTATTTT
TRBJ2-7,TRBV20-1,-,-,CSARDRASYEQYF,TGCAGTGCTAGAGACAGGGCGTCCTACGAGCAGTACTTC
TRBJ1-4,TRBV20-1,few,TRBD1,CSARGWDRVNEKLFF,TGCAGTGCTAGAGGTTGGGACAGGGTAAATGAAAAACTGTTTTTT
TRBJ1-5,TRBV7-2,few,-,CASSETVLLQPQHF,TGTGCCAGCAGCGAGACAGTCCTATTACAGCCCCAGCATTTT